Ten or more counts support the clone carrying this T cell receptor (beta chain). From RNA transcripts, TCR beta CDR3 regions were amplified. Researchers ran a first-round RT-PCR on the TCR CDR3 using the HTBI primer set. A single record per CDR3 protein comes from TCRdb applying MiXCR to the multiplex PCR reads. The table includes over 150,000 distinct CDR3 sequences, about a sixth detected once. The sample comes from a study of T cells in Graves' hyperthyroidism and ophthalmopathy. Patients showing uncontrolled infection, other autoimmune disease, pregnancy or lactation were ineligible. CDR3 length: 16 amino acids. Germline CDR1 and CDR2: KGHDR and SFDVKD. The V gene end was trimmed by 6 bases and the J gene end by 2 bases; junction bases not matched to a gene: 5.

The chain recombines TRBV24-1 with TRBJ1-5; 11 bases align to TRBD1. Sequenced input: blood. The receptor comes from a woman between 50 and 59 years old with Graves' hyperthyroidism. This CDR3 is CATSPGQGAGNQPQHF. The CDR3 coding sequence is TGTGCCACCAGTCCCGGACAGGGGGCAGGCAATCAGCCCCAGCATTTT.